A selection of T cell receptor beta chains follows, all from one sample in a study of shared clonotypes between healthy human individuals. Profiled with immunoSEQ multiplex PCR; TCRdb holds only in-frame clones, not every one. The repertoire holds some 350,000 clones, approximately 74% seen once, with around 10% in the top ten. The material sequenced was memory CD4+ T cells sorted from blood. The receptors shown here come from a man aged 25 to 45 in good health. Each CDR3 is given with its conserved first and last residue. The D gene is left open where the match is weak. Size is stated for part of the rows, as once, few or many counts, or as a class when the clone is expanded.

d_gene,j_gene,abundance,v_gene,CDR3nt,CDR3aa
TRBD1,TRBJ2-5,.,TRBV7-6,TGTGCCAGCAGCCCTTACAGGGGCCTCTACCAAGAGACCCAGTACTTC,CASSPYRGLYQETQYF
TRBD1,TRBJ2-6,.,TRBV18,TGTGCCAGCTCACAACAGGGGTCTGGGGCCAACGTCCTGACTTTC,CASSQQGSGANVLTF
.,TRBJ1-5,.,TRBV7-9,TGTGCCAGCAGCCCTGGGGCAGGGGATAGCAATCAGCCCCAGCATTTT,CASSPGAGDSNQPQHF
TRBD2,TRBJ2-1,.,TRBV6-1,TGTGCCAGCAGTGAGCTAGCGGGAGGGTTCTACAATGAGCAGTTCTTC,CASSELAGGFYNEQFF
TRBD1,TRBJ2-3,.,TRBV18,TGTGCCAGCTCAGCACCTTGGACAGGGAGGTACCCAGATACGCAGTATTTT,CASSAPWTGRYPDTQYF
.,TRBJ1-2,.,TRBV28,TGTGCCAGCCTGACATTTCTAAACTATGGCTACACCTTC,CASLTFLNYGYTF
TRBD2,TRBJ2-7,.,TRBV15,TGTGCCACCAGCAGTCGTAAATCGGGACTAGTCGTATACGAGCAGTACTTC,CATSSRKSGLVVYEQYF
TRBD2,TRBJ2-1,.,TRBV7-8,TGTGCCAGCAGCTACTTAGCGGGACATCTCTCTCGCAATGAGCAGTTCTTC,CASSYLAGHLSRNEQFF
.,TRBJ2-1,.,TRBV18,TGTGCCAGCTCACCGAGGGAACTCTCTTACAATGAGCAGTTCTTC,CASSPRELSYNEQFF
TRBD1,TRBJ1-4,.,TRBV6-5,TGTGCCAGCACCCCAGTTTGGGACAGTAAAAAACTGTTTTTT,CASTPVWDSKKLFF
TRBD2,TRBJ2-7,.,TRBV6-5,TGTGCCAGCATGATGCGGGAGGGCCTCTACGAGCAGTACTTC,CASMMREGLYEQYF
.,TRBJ1-5,.,TRBV15,TGTGCCACCAGCACAAGCATAAGTTCGATCCATTTT,CATSTSISSIHF
.,TRBJ2-7,.,TRBV18,TGTGCCAGCTCACCTACTCGTGACGAGCAGTACTTC,CASSPTRDEQYF
TRBD1,TRBJ1-2,.,TRBV18,TGTGCCAGCTCACCAAGAACAGGGGAAGGGGGCTACACCTTC,CASSPRTGEGGYTF
TRBD1,TRBJ2-5,.,TRBV29-1,TGCAGCGTTGAAGAAACCAGGGGGCTGGAGACCCAGTACTTC,CSVEETRGLETQYF
.,TRBJ1-1,few,TRBV29-1,TGCAGCGCCCAGGCAGGGTGGGGTATGAACACTGAAGCTTTCTTT,CSAQAGWGMNTEAFF
TRBD1,TRBJ1-2,.,TRBV7-3,TGTGCCAGCAGCTTAACAGGGGGCGACGGCTACACCTTC,CASSLTGGDGYTF
.,TRBJ2-2,.,TRBV7-3,TGTGCCAGCAGCCGCCAAGTCGGGACCCAGAACACCGGGGAGCTGTTTTTT,CASSRQVGTQNTGELFF
TRBD2,TRBJ2-3,once,TRBV2,TGTGCCAGCAGCTCCGGGACTAGCGGCACAGATACGCAGTATTTT,CASSSGTSGTDTQYF
TRBD2,TRBJ2-6,.,TRBV9,TGTGCCAGCAGCGTAACCCCGGGGGGTCACTCTGGGGCCAACGTCCTGACTTTC,CASSVTPGGHSGANVLTF
.,TRBJ2-7,.,TRBV7-9,TGTGCCAGCAGTAAAATCCACCCACAGAAGGACGAGCAGTACTTC,CASSKIHPQKDEQYF
TRBD1,TRBJ2-3,many,TRBV19,TGTGCCAGTGGACAGGGTCCCTCTAGCACAGATACGCAGTATTTT,CASGQGPSSTDTQYF
TRBD2,TRBJ2-3,.,TRBV4-1,TGCGCCAGCAGCCGTAGCGGGAGCGGGAGGACAGATACGCAGTATTTT,CASSRSGSGRTDTQYF
.,TRBJ1-2,once,TRBV7-9,TGTGCCAGCAGCTTAGATCCCAGCGGGGGCGATGGCTACACCTTC,CASSLDPSGGDGYTF
TRBD1,TRBJ2-6,many,TRBV5-1,TGCGCCAGCAGCGCGGGGACAGGTGGGGCCAACGTCCTGACTTTC,CASSAGTGGANVLTF
.,TRBJ2-7,.,TRBV15,TGTGCCACCAGCAGCGGGCCTCCCTACGAGCAGTACTTC,CATSSGPPYEQYF
.,TRBJ2-1,once,TRBV2,TGTGCCAGCAGTCCCACCGCGGGACAGTTCAATGAGCAGTTCTTC,CASSPTAGQFNEQFF
TRBD1,TRBJ1-3,.,TRBV18,TGTGCCAGCTCACCACGCGGGACAGGGTCTGGAAACACCATATATTTT,CASSPRGTGSGNTIYF
.,TRBJ1-5,.,TRBV2,TGTGCCAGCAGAGACCAGGGGAGCAATCAGCCCCAGCATTTT,CASRDQGSNQPQHF
.,TRBJ1-2,.,TRBV4-2,TGTGCCAGCAGCGTCCCCGGGACTGGAAACTATGGCTACACCTTC,CASSVPGTGNYGYTF
TRBD2,TRBJ2-1,.,TRBV9,TGTGCCAGCAGCGTAGGTGCTAGCGGAGTCTACAATGAGCAGTTCTTC,CASSVGASGVYNEQFF
TRBD1,TRBJ2-7,.,TRBV19,TGTGCCAGTAGTATTCTGGCCGGGACAGGCGCCTACGAGCAGTACTTC,CASSILAGTGAYEQYF
.,TRBJ2-5,.,TRBV5-1,TGCGCCAGCAGCTTGGGGGGCAGTCCCGGGGAGACCCAGTACTTC,CASSLGGSPGETQYF
.,TRBJ1-3,.,TRBV7-8,TGTGCCAGCAGCTTAGGGGCTCGGGGGGCTGGAAACACCATATATTTT,CASSLGARGAGNTIYF
TRBD1,TRBJ2-7,few,TRBV28,TGTGCCAGCAGCCCCGGGACAGACGGCTACGAGCAGTACTTC,CASSPGTDGYEQYF
.,TRBJ1-4,few,TRBV18,TGTGCCAGCTCACTCGGACAGCTGGCTAATGAAAAACTGTTTTTT,CASSLGQLANEKLFF
.,TRBJ2-5,.,TRBV5-1,TGCGCCAGCAGCTTGTCGAGGCAGCAAGAGACCCAGTACTTC,CASSLSRQQETQYF
.,TRBJ2-7,.,TRBV5-1,TGCGCCAGCAGCTTAAGACAGGCTCACGAGCAGTACTTC,CASSLRQAHEQYF